This TCR beta chain was profiled in a study of Ad26.COV2.S vaccination and SARS-CoV-2 variants. In regard to this clone: Its antigen is as yet unknown.

In germline, CDR1 is MDHEN, CDR2 SYDVKM. Trimming cost V 11 bases and J 7 bases; bases outside gene matches: 10. The CDR3 covers 14 residues. General study points: Post-vaccination spike-specific CD8+ and CD4+ T cell responses reportedly had substantial breadth. Estimates derived from TCR breadth and depth analyses may have underestimated total T cell responses.

Clones were read by immunoSEQ multiplex PCR, and TCRdb kept only the in-frame ones, dropping some. Of about 350,000 clones listed, just over 90% are singletons. This receptor was taken from a human donor who had recovered from COVID-19. V gene TRBV28 combines with J gene TRBJ1-4; 10 nucleotides agree with TRBD1. Sample: peripheral blood, taken after recovery from COVID-19. The CDR3: CAGQTGGRGEKLFF. The CDR3 DNA follows: TGTGCCGGCCAGACAGGGGGCAGGGGTGAAAAACTGTTTTTT.